Listed below are T cell receptor beta chains from one sample, sequenced in a study of shared clonotypes between healthy human individuals. The protocol was immunoSEQ multiplex PCR, while the TCRdb copy is restricted to in-frame clones and leaves out a portion. The sample has about 690,000 clones, less than 95% seen once. The material sequenced was memory CD8+ T cells from PBMCs. These receptors were obtained from a man in his late teens or twenties in good health. Some clones in this sample may be carry-over from other donors' samples. Both conserved end residues are part of each CDR3. A D gene is named only where the DNA matches it firmly. Rows may omit the clone size; those that give it use once, few, many or a size class.

few	-	TRBV28	TRBJ2-7	CASRVDMDSYEQYF	TGTGCCAGCAGAGTCGACATGGACTCCTACGAGCAGTACTTC
-	-	TRBV30	TRBJ2-7	CAWTLPGQTDEQYF	TGTGCCTGGACCCTGCCGGGGCAGACGGACGAGCAGTACTTC
-	-	TRBV11-3	TRBJ2-2	CASSPRGTGELFF	TGTGCCAGCAGCCCCCGAGGAACCGGGGAGCTGTTTTTT
few	-	TRBV7-3	TRBJ2-1	CASSLRLGAGNEQFF	TGTGCCAGCAGCTTAAGGCTGGGGGCGGGTAATGAGCAGTTCTTC
-	TRBD2	TRBV28	TRBJ2-1	CASRLAGEGYNEQFF	TGTGCCAGCAGGTTAGCGGGAGAGGGATACAATGAGCAGTTCTTC
-	-	TRBV7-9	TRBJ1-1	CASSLSGKANTEAFF	TGTGCCAGCAGCTTATCGGGGAAGGCTAACACTGAAGCTTTCTTT
once	TRBD2	TRBV2	TRBJ2-3	CATEVGVAGVGPTDTQYF	TGTGCCACTGAAGTAGGGGTTGCGGGAGTTGGGCCCACAGATACGCAGTATTTT
-	-	TRBV28	TRBJ1-5	CASSRLTTGRQRPQHF	TGTGCCAGCAGTCGATTGACGACGGGCCGGCAACGGCCCCAGCATTTT
-	-	TRBV28	TRBJ2-1	CASSFPPRSYNEQFF	TGTGCCAGCAGTTTCCCGCCGCGCTCCTACAATGAGCAGTTCTTC
-	-	TRBV10-3	TRBJ1-1	CAIRWTDNTEAFF	TGTGCCATCAGGTGGACGGATAACACTGAAGCTTTCTTT
-	TRBD2	TRBV27	TRBJ2-7	CASSLLMASGYEQYF	TGTGCCAGCAGTTTATTAATGGCTAGCGGCTACGAGCAGTACTTC
-	-	TRBV7-3	TRBJ2-2	CASSPREAGELFF	TGTGCCAGCAGCCCCCGCGAGGCCGGGGAGCTGTTTTTT
-	-	TRBV5-6	TRBJ2-7	CASSLESGEAAPTYEQYF	TGTGCCAGCAGCTTAGAATCGGGCGAAGCCGCCCCTACCTACGAGCAGTACTTC
-	-	TRBV2	TRBJ1-2	CASIMGTQPVYTF	TGTGCCAGCATTATGGGCACCCAGCCAGTCTACACCTTC
-	TRBD2	TRBV7-6	TRBJ2-1	CASSGGLAGEHNEQFF	TGTGCCAGCAGCGGGGGCTTAGCGGGAGAACACAATGAGCAGTTCTTC
-	TRBD1	TRBV27	TRBJ2-1	CASSLWQGAPIIYNEQFF	TGTGCCAGCAGTTTATGGCAGGGGGCACCTATCATCTACAATGAGCAGTTCTTC
-	-	TRBV6-5	TRBJ1-1	CASSYEGGGGYTEAFF	TGTGCCAGCAGTTACGAGGGGGGAGGGGGATACACTGAAGCTTTCTTT
-	TRBD1	TRBV4-2	TRBJ1-1	CASSPDNPATGELIVRSLEAFF	TGTGCCAGCAGCCCCGATAACCCTGCGACAGGGGAGCTTATCGTACGGAGTTTGGAAGCTTTCTTT
once	TRBD1	TRBV18	TRBJ2-5	CASSPPDREWETQYF	TGTGCCAGCTCACCACCGGACAGGGAATGGGAGACCCAGTACTTC
-	TRBD1	TRBV11-2	TRBJ2-1	CASSWRGGQGNNEQFF	TGTGCCAGCAGCTGGCGAGGGGGACAGGGTAACAATGAGCAGTTCTTC
-	TRBD2	TRBV5-6	TRBJ2-2	CASSPLTSVPVTGELFF	TGTGCCAGCAGCCCACTAACTAGCGTCCCGGTCACCGGGGAGCTGTTTTTT
-	TRBD2	TRBV27	TRBJ2-3	CASIAGVGTDTQYF	TGTGCCAGCATAGCGGGAGTAGGGACAGATACGCAGTATTTT